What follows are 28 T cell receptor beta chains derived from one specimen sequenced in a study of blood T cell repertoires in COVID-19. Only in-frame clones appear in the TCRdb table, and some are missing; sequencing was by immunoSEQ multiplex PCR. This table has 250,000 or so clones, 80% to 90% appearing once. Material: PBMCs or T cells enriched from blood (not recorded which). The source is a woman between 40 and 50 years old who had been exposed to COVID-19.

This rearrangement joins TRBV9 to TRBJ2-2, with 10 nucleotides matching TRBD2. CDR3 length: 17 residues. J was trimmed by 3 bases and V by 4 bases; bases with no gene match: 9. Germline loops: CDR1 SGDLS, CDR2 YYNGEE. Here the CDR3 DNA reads TGTGCCAGCAGCCGCCGAACTAGCGGGGTAGACACCGGGGAGCTGTTTTTT. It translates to CASSRRTSGVDTGELFF.

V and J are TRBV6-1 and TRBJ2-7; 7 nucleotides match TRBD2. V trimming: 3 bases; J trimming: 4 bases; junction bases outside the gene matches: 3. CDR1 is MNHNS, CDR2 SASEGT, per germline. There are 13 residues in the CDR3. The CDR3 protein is CASSDLGGYEQYF. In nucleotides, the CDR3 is TGTGCCAGCAGTGACCTGGGGGGGTACGAGCAGTACTTC.

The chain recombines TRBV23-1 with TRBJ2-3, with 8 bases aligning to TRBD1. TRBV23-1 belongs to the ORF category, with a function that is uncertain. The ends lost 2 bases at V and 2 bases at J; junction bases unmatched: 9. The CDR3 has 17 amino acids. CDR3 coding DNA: TGCGCCAGCAGTCAACAACCAGGGACAGGTTACACAGATACGCAGTATTTT. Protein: CASSQQPGTGYTDTQYF.

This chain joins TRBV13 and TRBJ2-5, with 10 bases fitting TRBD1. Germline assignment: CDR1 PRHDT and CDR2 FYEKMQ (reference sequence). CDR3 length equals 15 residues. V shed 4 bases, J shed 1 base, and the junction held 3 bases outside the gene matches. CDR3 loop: CASSWGQGSQETQYF. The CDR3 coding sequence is TGTGCCAGCAGCTGGGGACAGGGGTCCCAAGAGACCCAGTACTTC.

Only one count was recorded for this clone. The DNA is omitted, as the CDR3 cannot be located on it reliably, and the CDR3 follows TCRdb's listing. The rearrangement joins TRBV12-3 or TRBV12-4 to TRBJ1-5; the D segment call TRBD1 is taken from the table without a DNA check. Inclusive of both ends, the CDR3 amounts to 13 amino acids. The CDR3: CASSFGQGAVLHF.

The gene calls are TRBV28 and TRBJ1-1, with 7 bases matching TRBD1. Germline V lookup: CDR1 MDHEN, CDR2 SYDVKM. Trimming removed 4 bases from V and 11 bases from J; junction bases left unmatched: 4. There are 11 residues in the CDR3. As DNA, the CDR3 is TGTGCCAGCAGTTACCAGGGGGTGGCTTTCTTT. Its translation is CASSYQGVAFF.

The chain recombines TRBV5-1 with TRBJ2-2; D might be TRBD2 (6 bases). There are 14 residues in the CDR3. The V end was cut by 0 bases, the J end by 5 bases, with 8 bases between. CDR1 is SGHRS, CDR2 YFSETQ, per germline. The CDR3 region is CASSLAGATGELFF. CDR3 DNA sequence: TGCGCCAGCAGCTTGGCGGGAGCAACCGGGGAGCTGTTTTTT. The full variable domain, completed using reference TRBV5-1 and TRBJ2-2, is KAGVTQTPRYLIKTRGQQVTLSCSPISGHRSVSWYQQTPGQGLQFLFEYFSETQRNKGNFPGRFSGRQFSNSRSEMNVSTLELGDSALYLCASSLAGATGELFFGEGSRLTVL.

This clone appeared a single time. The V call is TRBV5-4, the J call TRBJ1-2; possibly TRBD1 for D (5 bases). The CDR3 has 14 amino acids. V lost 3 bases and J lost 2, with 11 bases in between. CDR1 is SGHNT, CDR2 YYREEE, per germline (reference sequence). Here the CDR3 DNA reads TGTGCCAGCAGCTCCTGGACAAGGAACTATGGCTACACCTTC. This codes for CASSSWTRNYGYTF.

Here the CDR3 reads CASSFGGQGAIHEQYV. The CDR3 coding sequence is TGTGCCAGCAGCTTCGGAGGACAGGGGGCGATCCACGAGCAGTACGTC. This chain joins TRBV11-3 and TRBJ2-7; TRBD1 aligns across 11 bases. Germline V CDR1 and CDR2: SGHNT, YENEEA. This CDR3 has 16 amino acids. V was clipped by 3 bases and J by 5 bases; unmatched bases: 9.

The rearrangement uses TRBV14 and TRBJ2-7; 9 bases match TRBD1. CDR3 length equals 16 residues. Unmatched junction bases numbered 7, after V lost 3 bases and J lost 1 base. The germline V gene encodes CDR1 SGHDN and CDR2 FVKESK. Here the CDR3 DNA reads TGTGCCAGCAGCCACAGAGGACAGGGGCTTTCCTACGAGCAGTACTTC. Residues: CASSHRGQGLSYEQYF. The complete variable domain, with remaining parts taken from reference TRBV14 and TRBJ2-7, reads EAGVTQFPSHSVIEKGQTVTLRCDPISGHDNLYWYRRVMGKEIKFLLHFVKESKQDESGMPNNRFLAERTGGTYSTLKVQPAELEDSGVYFCASSHRGQGLSYEQYFGPGTRLTVT.

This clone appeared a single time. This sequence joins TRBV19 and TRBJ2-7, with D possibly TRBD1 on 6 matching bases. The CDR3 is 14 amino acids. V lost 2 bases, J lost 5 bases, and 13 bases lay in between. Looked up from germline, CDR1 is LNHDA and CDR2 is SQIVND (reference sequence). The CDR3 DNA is TGTGCCAGTAGTATAACAGGGCAGGGACACGAGCAGTACGTC. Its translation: CASSITGQGHEQYV.

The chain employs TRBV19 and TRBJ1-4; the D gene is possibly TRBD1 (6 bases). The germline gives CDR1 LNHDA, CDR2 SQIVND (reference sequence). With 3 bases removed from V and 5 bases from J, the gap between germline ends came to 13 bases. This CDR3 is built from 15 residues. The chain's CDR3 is CASSIQQGLNEKLFF. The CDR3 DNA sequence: TGTGCCAGTAGTATTCAACAGGGACTAAATGAAAAACTGTTTTTT.

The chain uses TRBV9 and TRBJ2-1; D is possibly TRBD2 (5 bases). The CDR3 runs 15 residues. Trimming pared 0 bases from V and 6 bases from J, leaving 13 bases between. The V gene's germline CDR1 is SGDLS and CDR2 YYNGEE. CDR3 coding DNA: TGTGCCAGCAGCGTAGGTTTCCGGGATCGCAATGAGCAGTTCTTC. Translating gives CASSVGFRDRNEQFF.

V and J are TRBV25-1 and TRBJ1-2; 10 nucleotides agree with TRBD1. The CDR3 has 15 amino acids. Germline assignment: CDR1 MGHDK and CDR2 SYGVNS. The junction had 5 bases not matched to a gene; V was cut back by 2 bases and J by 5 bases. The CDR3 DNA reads TGTGCCAGCAGTGAAGGCCCGGGACAGGGGTATGGCTACACCTTC. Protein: CASSEGPGQGYGYTF.

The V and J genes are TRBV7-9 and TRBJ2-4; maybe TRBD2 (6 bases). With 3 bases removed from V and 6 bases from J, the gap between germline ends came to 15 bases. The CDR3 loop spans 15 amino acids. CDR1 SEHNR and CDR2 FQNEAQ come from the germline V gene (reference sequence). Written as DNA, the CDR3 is TGTGCCAGCAGCTTTTTAGGTATCGGGGGAAACATTCAGTACTTC. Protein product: CASSFLGIGGNIQYF.

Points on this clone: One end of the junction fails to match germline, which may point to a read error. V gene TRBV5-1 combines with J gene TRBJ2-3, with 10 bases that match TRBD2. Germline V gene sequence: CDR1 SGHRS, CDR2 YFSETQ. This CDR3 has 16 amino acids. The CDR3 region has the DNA TGTGCCAGCAGCTTGGTAATAGCGGGAGGAGGAGATACGCAGTATTTT. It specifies CASSLVIAGGGDTQYF.

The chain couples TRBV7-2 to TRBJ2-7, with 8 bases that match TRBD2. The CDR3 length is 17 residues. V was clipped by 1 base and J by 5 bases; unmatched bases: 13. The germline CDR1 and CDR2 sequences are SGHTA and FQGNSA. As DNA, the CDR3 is TGTGCCAGCAGCTTAGGTGAGGAGAGCGGGGGCTTCGACGAGCAGTACTTC. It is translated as CASSLGEESGGFDEQYF.

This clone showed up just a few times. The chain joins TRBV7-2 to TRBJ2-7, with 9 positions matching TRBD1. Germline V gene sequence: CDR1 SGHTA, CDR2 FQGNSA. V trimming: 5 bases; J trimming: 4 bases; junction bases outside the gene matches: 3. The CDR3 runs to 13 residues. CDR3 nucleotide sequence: TGTGCCAGCAGCCGGGACAGGGTTTACGAGCAGTACTTC. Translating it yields CASSRDRVYEQYF. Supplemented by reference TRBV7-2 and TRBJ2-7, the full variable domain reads GAGVSQSPSNKVTEKGKDVELRCDPISGHTALYWYRQSLGQGLEFLIYFQGNSAPDKSGLPSDRFSAERTGGSVSTLTIQRTQQEDSAVYLCASSRDRVYEQYFGPGTRLTVT.

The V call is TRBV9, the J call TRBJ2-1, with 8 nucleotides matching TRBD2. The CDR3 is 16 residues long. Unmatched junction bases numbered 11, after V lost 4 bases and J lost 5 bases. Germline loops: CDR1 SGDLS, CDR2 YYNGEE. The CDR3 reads CASSPRRLTSDNEQFF. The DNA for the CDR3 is TGTGCCAGCAGCCCCCGGCGCTTGACTAGCGACAATGAGCAGTTCTTC.

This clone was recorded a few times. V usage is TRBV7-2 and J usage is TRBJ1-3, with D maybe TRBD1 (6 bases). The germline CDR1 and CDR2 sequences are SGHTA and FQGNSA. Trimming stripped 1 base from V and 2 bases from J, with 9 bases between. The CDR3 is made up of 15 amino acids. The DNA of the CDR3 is TGTGCCAGCAGCTTAGTACAGGGTACTGGAAACACCATATATTTT. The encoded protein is CASSLVQGTGNTIYF.

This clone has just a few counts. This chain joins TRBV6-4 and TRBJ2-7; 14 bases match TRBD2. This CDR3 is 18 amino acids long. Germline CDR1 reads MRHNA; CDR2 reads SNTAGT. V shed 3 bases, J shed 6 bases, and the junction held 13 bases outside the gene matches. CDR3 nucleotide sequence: TGTGCCAGCAGTGATGTCTTGGGGACTAGCGGGAGACACGGCGAGCAGTACGTC. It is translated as CASSDVLGTSGRHGEQYV.

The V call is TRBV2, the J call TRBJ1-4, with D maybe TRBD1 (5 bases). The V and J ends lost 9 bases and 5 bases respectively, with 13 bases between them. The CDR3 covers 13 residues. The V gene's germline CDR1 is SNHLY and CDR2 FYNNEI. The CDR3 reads CASGRDWNEKLFF. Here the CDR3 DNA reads TGTGCCAGTGGGAGGGACTGGAATGAAAAACTGTTTTTT. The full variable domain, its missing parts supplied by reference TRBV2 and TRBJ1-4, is EPEVTQTPSHQVTQMGQEVILRCVPISNHLYFYWYRQILGQKVEFLVSFYNNEISEKSEIFDDQFSVERPDGSNFTLKIRSTKLEDSAMYFCASGRDWNEKLFFGSGTQLSVL.

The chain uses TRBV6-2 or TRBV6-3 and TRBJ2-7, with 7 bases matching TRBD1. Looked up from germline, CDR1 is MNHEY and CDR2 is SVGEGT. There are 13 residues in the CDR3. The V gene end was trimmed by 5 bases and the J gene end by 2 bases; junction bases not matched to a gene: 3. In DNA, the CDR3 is TGTGCCAGCAGTCAAGACAGGGCCTACGAGCAGTACGTC. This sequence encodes CASSQDRAYEQYV.

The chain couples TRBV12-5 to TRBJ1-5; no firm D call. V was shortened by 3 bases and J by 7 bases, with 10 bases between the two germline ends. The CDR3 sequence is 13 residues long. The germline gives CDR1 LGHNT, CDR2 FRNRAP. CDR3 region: CASGFSVLQPQHF. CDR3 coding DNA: TGTGCTAGTGGTTTTTCTGTATTGCAGCCCCAGCATTTT. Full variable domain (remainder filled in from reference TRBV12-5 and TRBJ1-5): DARVTQTPRHKVTEMGQEVTMRCQPILGHNTVFWYRQTMMQGLELLAYFRNRAPLDDSGMPKDRFSAEMPDATLATLKIQPSEPRDSAVYFCASGFSVLQPQHFGDGTRLSIL.

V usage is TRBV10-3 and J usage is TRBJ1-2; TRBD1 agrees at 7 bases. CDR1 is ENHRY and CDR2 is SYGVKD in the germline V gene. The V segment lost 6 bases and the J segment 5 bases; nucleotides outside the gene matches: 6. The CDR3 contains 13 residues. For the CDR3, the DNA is TGTGCCATCAGCGAGGACAGGTTTTATGGCTACACCTTC. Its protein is CAISEDRFYGYTF.

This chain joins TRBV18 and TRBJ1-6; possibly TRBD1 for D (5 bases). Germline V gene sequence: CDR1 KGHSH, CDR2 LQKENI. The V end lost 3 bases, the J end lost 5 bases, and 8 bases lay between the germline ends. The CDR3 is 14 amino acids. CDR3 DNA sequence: TGTGCCAGCTCACCCCAGGGCGATAATTCACCCCTCCACTTT. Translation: CASSPQGDNSPLHF. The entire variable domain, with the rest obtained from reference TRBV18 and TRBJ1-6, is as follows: NAGVMQNPRHLVRRRGQEARLRCSPMKGHSHVYWYRQLPEEGLKFMVYLQKENIIDESGMPKERFSAEFPKEGPSILRIQQVVRGDSAAYFCASSPQGDNSPLHFGNGTRLTVT.

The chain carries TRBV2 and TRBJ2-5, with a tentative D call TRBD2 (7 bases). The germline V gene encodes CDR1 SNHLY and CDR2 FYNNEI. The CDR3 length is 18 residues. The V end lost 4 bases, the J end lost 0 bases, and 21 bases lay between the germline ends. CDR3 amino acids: CASSVVSAGAPYQETQYF. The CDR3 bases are TGTGCCAGCAGTGTGGTGTCGGCGGGGGCCCCGTACCAAGAGACCCAGTACTTC.

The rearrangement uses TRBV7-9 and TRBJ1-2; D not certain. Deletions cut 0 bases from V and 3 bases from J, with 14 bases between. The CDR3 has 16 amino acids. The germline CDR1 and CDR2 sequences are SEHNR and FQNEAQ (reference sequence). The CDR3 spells CASSLAGPAGDYGYTF. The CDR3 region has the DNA TGTGCCAGCAGCTTAGCAGGGCCCGCGGGCGACTATGGCTACACCTTC.